This TCR beta chain comes out of a study of cytomegalovirus exposure and HLA in healthy donors. Trimming stripped 1 base from V and 3 bases from J, with 12 bases between. Looked up from germline, CDR1 is SQVTM and CDR2 is ANQGSEA. The length of the CDR3 is 14 residues. Study-wide results and caveats: Usually a TCR sequence was rare, but some public TCRs were found in many donors. The likely origin of a cluster of highly shared sequence variants was a sequencing artifact. Segments of the TCR beta V type were, in most cases, productive about 90% or about 30% of the time in an earlier analysis.

Comments on this clone: Its antigen is not known.

The primer mix had 60 Vbeta and 13 Jbeta primers. TCRdb keeps only in-frame clones here, not all; method: immunoSEQ multiplex PCR. The profile shows 250,000 or so clones, about 90% of them singletons. The chain couples TRBV29-1 to TRBJ1-2, with a weak D call TRBD1 (6 bases). Sequenced: PBMCs. This TCR was sampled from a girl aged 2 to 10 in good health and CMV-seronegative. The CDR3 region is CSVEGQQGYYGYTF. In nucleotides, the CDR3 is TGCAGCGTTGAAGGGCAACAGGGTTACTATGGCTACACCTTC.